The T cell receptor (beta chain) under discussion was sequenced for a study of T-cell memory formation after mild COVID-19 (dated by TCRdb to the early 2020s). Notes on the research overall: TCR sequence clusters from the two donors were found to be largely donor specific. T-cell clones expanding and contracting after mild COVID-19 in a couple of donors were tracked by longitudinal TCRalpha and TCRbeta repertoire sequencing. The cohort comprised two young, previously healthy adult volunteers, one female and one male. Findings and caveats that apply to the study as a whole: Only two mild cases were covered in the study, and larger cohorts including severe cases with pre-infection samples were considered necessary. Some responding clones were detected in pre-infection memory, suggesting pre-existing cross-reactive memory T cells joined the SARS-CoV-2 response. Contracting CD4+ clones were found mainly in CM and EM memory subsets, while CD8+ clones were enriched in EMRA. SARS-CoV-2 specificity of the second-wave clones peaking on day 37 was not confirmed. Balanced CD4/CD8 phenotypes were observed for clones contracting from day 15 to 85, whereas a bias towards CD4+ was observed for a second wave of clones expanding from day 15 to 37.

Ficoll-Paque density gradient centrifugation was used to isolate PBMCs. Sequencing relied on an Illumina NovaSeq 6000. Using 5'RACE with constant-segment primers, TCRalpha and TCRbeta cDNA libraries were constructed, with sample barcodes and unique molecular identifiers added in the process. Trizol reagent was used to extract RNA from every sample. Libraries were amplified in two PCR steps, with a second sample barcode and Illumina TruSeq adapters added in the second step. Sequencing of the libraries was done on an Illumina NovaSeq, producing 2 x 150 bp paired-end reads. The paper's data handling went like this. The reads were demultiplexed and collapsed into UMI-guided consensus sequences using migec v1.2.7. Using mixcr v2.1.11, UMI consensuses were aligned to TRA and TRB V and J templates and then assembled into clonotypes. Clonotypes were classified as expanded or contracted when called significant by both edgeR and NoisET, with noise models trained on biological replicates. For edgeR calls, a false discovery rate-adjusted p below 0.01 and a log2 fold-change threshold of 1 were applied. PCA with hierarchical clustering of max-normalized trajectories of the 1000 most abundant clonotypes was used as exploratory dynamics analysis. Each responding clone was given a CD4 or CD8 phenotype based on the CD4+ and CD8+ repertoires, which had been sequenced separately. TCRdb reworked the public reads: Q25 trimming with fastp, MiXCR clone assembly, productive beta chains retained. Rows with one shared CDR3 protein collapse into an entry with the most common genes and DNA. The V and J calls reflect TCRdb's pipeline rather than the authors' work. The sample yields approximately 65,000 distinct CDR3 sequences; 9.3% were counted once. The ten largest clones capture around 1.1% of the sample.

Points on this clonotype: Its antigen is currently not known. No base quality values were provided; no much bigger clone lies one nucleotide off.

CDR1 and CDR2 (MNHEY, SVGEGT) derive from the germline V gene. The V and J ends are trimmed by 6 bases and 6 bases, leaving 15 bases between them. The CDR3 runs 14 residues from the cysteine to the phenylalanine. The DNA shown is the 42-base CDR3, in frame from base 1. The TCR comes from a man younger than 35 who had mild COVID-19 (a few samples of this study predate the infection). The sample titles of this study are shuffled in the database, so cell type and time point are left out; the donor was told from shared clones. The chain links TRBV6-2 or TRBV6-3 with TRBJ2-4; TRBD1 could be the D gene, as 5 bases match. The sample consisted of PBMCs or a T cell subset sorted from them (not recorded which). The CDR3 is CASRSWGRINIQYF. In nucleotides, the sequence is TGTGCCAGCAGGTCCTGGGGCCGGATAAACATTCAGTACTTC.